These 17 T cell receptor beta chains were all obtained from the same sample, sequenced in a study of T cells expressing NK-cell markers (dated by TCRdb to 2020 to 2022). Library preparation was by 5' RACE. These reads were obtained on an Illumina HiSeq 2000. Once TCRdb had reprocessed the reads, it stored one entry per CDR3 protein sequence and supplied no DNA. For this sample, the table gives 400,000 or so distinct CDR3 sequences. The top ten constitute around a tenth of the sample. The sample was blood T cells: a sorted CD56 or NKG2C T cell subset, CD4+ or CD8+ T cells, or bulk PBMC T cells (not recorded which). These TCRs come from a woman between 45 and 65 years old in good health. Donor details come from another sample of the same person, matched by shared clones.

This rearrangement joins TRBV5-1 to TRBJ1-1; as DNA is missing, the TRBD1 call by TCRdb cannot be tested. CDR3 length equals 14 residues. The germline gives CDR1 SGHRS, CDR2 YFSETQ. The CDR3 sequence: CASSLALGVRAAFF.

The chain links TRBV6-6 to TRBJ2-3; TCRdb's D call of TRBD2 is untestable without DNA. CDR3 size: 17 residues. The germline CDR1 and CDR2 sequences are MNHNY and SVGAGI (reference sequence). The CDR3: CASSQVRGGVSTDTQYF.

CDR3: CSARVVQGGTRYGYTF. The rearrangement joins TRBV20-1 to TRBJ1-2; lacking DNA, the TRBD1 call made by TCRdb goes unchecked. CDR3 length: 16 amino acids. Germline V gene data show CDR1 as DFQATT and CDR2 as SNEGSKA (reference sequence).

The rearrangement uses TRBV29-1 and TRBJ2-7; absent DNA, TCRdb's TRBD1 call cannot be checked. There are 14 residues in the CDR3. Looked up from germline, CDR1 is SQVTM and CDR2 is ANQGSEA. The CDR3 spells CSSSGTGGSYEQYF.

The rearrangement joins TRBV5-4 to TRBJ2-3; no DNA is available, so the TRBD1 call from TCRdb remains unchecked. Germline CDR1 is SGHNT and CDR2 is YYREEE (reference sequence). The CDR3 spans 15 residues. CDR3 residues: CASSLPIGGTRTQYF.

The genes are TRBV29-1 and TRBJ2-3; the TCRdb call, TRBD2, lacks DNA for checking. The CDR3 sequence is 14 residues long. Germline V gene data show CDR1 as SQVTM and CDR2 as ANQGSEA. CDR3 amino acids: CSTRLADITDTQYF.

The J gene is TRBJ2-5, the V gene TRBV6-6; the D call from TCRdb, TRBD1, cannot be confirmed without DNA. This CDR3 has 19 amino acids. CDR1 is MNHNY and CDR2 is SVGAGI in the germline V gene (reference sequence). The CDR3 spells CASSSLGRPGQASQETQYF.

The CDR3 loop reads CASSPFIADPEGNEQFF. The V and J genes are TRBV18 and TRBJ2-1; the D gene TCRdb calls, TRBD2, cannot be checked with no DNA. Per germline, CDR1 KGHSH and CDR2 LQKENI. There are 17 residues in the CDR3.

This sequence joins TRBV27 and TRBJ2-2. Germline CDR1 is MNHEY and CDR2 is SMNVEV (reference sequence). CDR3 size: 11 residues. This CDR3 is CASSPSGELFF.

The V gene is TRBV7-9, the J gene TRBJ2-1; with no DNA, the TCRdb D assignment of TRBD2 cannot be verified. Germline lookup yields CDR1 SEHNR and CDR2 FQNEAQ (reference sequence). The CDR3 runs 15 residues. This CDR3 is CASSGTSGGRNEQFF. Filled out from reference TRBV7-9 and TRBJ2-1, the complete variable domain reads DTGVSQNPRHKITKRGQNVTFRCDPISEHNRLYWYRQTLGQGPEFLTYFQNEAQLEKSRLLSDRFSAERPKGSFSTLEIQRTEQGDSAMYLCASSGTSGGRNEQFFGPGTRLTVL.

V gene TRBV27 combines with J gene TRBJ2-1; TCRdb picks TRBD1, but there is no DNA to check that call. Germline V lookup: CDR1 MNHEY, CDR2 SMNVEV (reference sequence). The CDR3 is made up of 15 amino acids. CDR3 in amino acids: CASSLAGQSFDEQFF.

The chain couples TRBV9 to TRBJ2-1. This CDR3 spans 15 amino acids. CDR1 is SGDLS, CDR2 YYNGEE, per germline. The CDR3 reads CASSEGGLTYNEQFF.

The chain recombines TRBV12-3 or TRBV12-4 with TRBJ2-1; TCRdb calls TRBD2, which cannot be checked without DNA. The CDR3 length is 16 residues. CDR3 residues: CASSHQAGGPWHEQFF.

This chain uses TRBV5-1 with TRBJ2-1; without DNA, the TCRdb call of TRBD1 cannot be checked. Germline loops: CDR1 SGHRS, CDR2 YFSETQ. The CDR3 covers 12 residues. CDR3 protein: CASSSEGARRFF.

The gene calls are TRBV20-1 and TRBJ2-3; checking the TCRdb D call of TRBD1 is not possible without DNA. Germline V gene sequence: CDR1 DFQATT, CDR2 SNEGSKA (reference sequence). The CDR3 extends over 15 amino acids. The CDR3 reads CSALPLQGRTDTQYF.

The chain is built from TRBV6-5 and TRBJ1-1. Looked up from germline, CDR1 is MNHEY and CDR2 is SVGAGI. The CDR3 sequence is 15 residues long. This chain's CDR3 is CASSQTFSTTHEAFF.

The gene calls are TRBV27 and TRBJ1-3. Germline-derived CDR1 and CDR2 are MNHEY and SMNVEV (reference sequence). The CDR3 has 15 residues. The CDR3: CASSLSFSIGNTIYF.